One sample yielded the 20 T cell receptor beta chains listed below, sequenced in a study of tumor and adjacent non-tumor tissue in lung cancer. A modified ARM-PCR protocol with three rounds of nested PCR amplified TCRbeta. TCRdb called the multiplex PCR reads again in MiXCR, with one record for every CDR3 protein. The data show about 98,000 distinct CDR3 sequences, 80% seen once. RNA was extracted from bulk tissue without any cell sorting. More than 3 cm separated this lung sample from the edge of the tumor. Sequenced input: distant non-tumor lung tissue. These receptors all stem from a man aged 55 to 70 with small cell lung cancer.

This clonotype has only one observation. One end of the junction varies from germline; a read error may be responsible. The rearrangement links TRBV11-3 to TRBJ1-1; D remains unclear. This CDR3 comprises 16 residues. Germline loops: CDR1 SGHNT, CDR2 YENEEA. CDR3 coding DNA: TGTGCCAGCATCCTCCGGGGTGCCAGTTGGAACACTGAAGCTGTCTTT. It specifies CASILRGASWNTEAVF.

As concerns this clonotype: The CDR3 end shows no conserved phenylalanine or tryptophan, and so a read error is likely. The CDR3, as DNA: TGCAGCGCTAGCGGAGGGAACACTGAAGCTTTCATT. Its protein product is CSASGGNTEAFI. The chain employs TRBV20-1 and TRBJ1-1, with unresolved D. The CDR3 contains 12 residues. Germline V lookup: CDR1 DFQATT, CDR2 SNEGSKA (reference sequence).

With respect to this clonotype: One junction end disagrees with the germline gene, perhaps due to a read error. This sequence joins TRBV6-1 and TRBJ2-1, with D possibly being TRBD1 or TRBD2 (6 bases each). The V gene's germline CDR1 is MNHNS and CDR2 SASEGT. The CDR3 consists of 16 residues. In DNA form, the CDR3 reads TGTGCCAGCAACAGGGAGGTAGGTGGAAAATCCAATGAGCAGCTCTTC. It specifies CASNREVGGKSNEQLF.

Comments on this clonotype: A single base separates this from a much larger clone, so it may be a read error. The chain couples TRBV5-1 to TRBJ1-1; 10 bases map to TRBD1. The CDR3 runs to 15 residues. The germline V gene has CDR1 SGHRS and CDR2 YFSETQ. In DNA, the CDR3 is TGCACCAGCACCGTCCAGACGACAGGGGGCCAACAAGCTTTCTTT. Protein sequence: CTSTVQTTGGQQAFF.

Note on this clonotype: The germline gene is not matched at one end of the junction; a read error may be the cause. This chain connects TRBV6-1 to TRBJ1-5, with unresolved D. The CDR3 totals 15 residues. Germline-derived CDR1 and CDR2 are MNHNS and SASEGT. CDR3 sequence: CVSSVWSQSNQPQHF. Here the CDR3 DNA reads TGTGTCAGCAGTGTGTGGAGCCAGAGCAATCAGCCCCAGCATTTT.

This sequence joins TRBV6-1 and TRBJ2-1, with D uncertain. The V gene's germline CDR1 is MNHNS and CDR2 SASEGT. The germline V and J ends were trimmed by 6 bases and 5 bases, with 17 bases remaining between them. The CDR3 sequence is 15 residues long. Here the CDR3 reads CASRFRLVSHNEQFF. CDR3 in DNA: TGTGCCAGCAGATTCCGTCTAGTATCCCACAATGAGCAGTTCTTC.

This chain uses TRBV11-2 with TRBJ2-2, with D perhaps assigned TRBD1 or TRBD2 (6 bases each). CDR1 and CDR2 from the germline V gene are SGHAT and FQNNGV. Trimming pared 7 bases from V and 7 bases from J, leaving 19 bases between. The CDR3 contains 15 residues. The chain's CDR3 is CASKTSRGRDGELFF. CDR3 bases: TGTGCCAGCAAGACTTCACGGGGGCGCGACGGGGAGCTGTTTTTT.

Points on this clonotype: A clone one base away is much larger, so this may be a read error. This CDR3 reads CATNSPGTTSYEQYF. The CDR3 DNA reads TGTGCCACCAACAGTCCCGGGACCACATCCTACGAGCAGTACTTC. The chain couples TRBV15 to TRBJ2-7; tentatively, D is TRBD1 or TRBD2 (5 bases each). The germline V gene has CDR1 LNHNV and CDR2 YYDKDF (reference sequence). CDR3 length: 15 residues. Between the trimmed V and J ends, which lost 7 bases and 1 base, there was a span of 17 bases.

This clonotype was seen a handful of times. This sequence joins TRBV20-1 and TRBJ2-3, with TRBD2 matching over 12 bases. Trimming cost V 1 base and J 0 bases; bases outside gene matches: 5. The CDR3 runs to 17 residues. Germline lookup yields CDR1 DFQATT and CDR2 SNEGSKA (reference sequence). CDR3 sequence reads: CSARVIGTSGSTDTQYF. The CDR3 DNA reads TGCAGTGCTAGAGTCATAGGGACTAGCGGGAGCACAGATACGCAGTATTTT.

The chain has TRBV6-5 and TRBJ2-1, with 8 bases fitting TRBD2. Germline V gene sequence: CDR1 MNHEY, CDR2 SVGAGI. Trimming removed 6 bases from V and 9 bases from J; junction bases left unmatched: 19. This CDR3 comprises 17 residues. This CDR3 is CASRLTRTSFPGSEQFF. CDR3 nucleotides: TGTGCCAGCAGGCTAACCAGGACTAGCTTTCCGGGCAGTGAGCAGTTCTTC.

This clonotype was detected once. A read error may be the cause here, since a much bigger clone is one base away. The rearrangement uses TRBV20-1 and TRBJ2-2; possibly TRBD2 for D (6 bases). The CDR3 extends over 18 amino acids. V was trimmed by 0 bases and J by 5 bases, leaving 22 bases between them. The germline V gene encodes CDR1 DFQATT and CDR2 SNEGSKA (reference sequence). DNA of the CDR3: TGCAGTGCTAGAGATCACCGGCAGGGAGGCATGGGGACCGGGGAGCTGTTTTTT. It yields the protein CSARDHRQGGMGTGELFF.

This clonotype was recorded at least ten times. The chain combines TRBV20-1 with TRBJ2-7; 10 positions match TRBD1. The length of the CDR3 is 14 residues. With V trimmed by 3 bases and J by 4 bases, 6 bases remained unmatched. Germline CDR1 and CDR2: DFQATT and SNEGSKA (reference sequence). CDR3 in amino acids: CSASSTGGLYEQYF. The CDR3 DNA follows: TGCAGTGCTAGCTCGACAGGGGGCCTATACGAGCAGTACTTC.

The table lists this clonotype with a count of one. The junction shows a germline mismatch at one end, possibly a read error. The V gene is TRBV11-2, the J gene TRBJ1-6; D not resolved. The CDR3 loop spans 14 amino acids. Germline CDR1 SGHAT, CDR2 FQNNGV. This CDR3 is CASNLIGDNSPLHF. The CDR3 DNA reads TGTGCCAGCAACTTAATAGGCGATAATTCACCTCTCCACTTT.

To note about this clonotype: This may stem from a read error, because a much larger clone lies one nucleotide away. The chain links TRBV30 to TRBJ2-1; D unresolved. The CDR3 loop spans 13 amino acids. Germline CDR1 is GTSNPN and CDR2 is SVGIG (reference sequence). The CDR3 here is CPWSVRPPNEQFF. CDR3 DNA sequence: TGTCCCTGGAGTGTAAGGCCACCCAATGAGCAGTTCTTC. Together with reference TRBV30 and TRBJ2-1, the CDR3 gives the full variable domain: SQTIHQWPATLVQPVGSPLSLECTVEGTSNPNLYWYRQAAGRGLQLLFYSVGIGQISSEVPQNLSASRPQDRQFILSSKKLLLSDSGFYLCPWSVRPPNEQFFGPGTRLTVL.

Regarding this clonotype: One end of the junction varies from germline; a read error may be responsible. CDR3 sequence (DNA): TGCAGCGTTGAAGTGCGGACCTATGGCTACACGTTC. Translated: CSVEVRTYGYTF. This chain connects TRBV29-1 to TRBJ1-2, with D hard to call. The CDR3 totals 12 residues. The V gene's germline CDR1 is SQVTM and CDR2 ANQGSEA.

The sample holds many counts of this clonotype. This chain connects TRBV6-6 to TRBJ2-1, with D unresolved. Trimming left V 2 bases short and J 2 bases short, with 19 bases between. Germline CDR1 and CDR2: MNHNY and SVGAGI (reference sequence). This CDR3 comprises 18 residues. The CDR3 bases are TGTGCCAGCAGTTACCCCCGCGTCCGCGGCAGTACCTACAATGAGCAGTTCTTC. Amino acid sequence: CASSYPRVRGSTYNEQFF.

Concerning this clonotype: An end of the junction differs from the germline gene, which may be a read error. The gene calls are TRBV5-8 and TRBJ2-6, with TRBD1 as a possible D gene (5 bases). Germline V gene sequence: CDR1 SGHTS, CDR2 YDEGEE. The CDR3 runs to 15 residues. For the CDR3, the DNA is TGTGCCAGCAGCGGGTTATTATCTGGGGCCAACGCCCTGACTTTC. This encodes CASSGLLSGANALTF.

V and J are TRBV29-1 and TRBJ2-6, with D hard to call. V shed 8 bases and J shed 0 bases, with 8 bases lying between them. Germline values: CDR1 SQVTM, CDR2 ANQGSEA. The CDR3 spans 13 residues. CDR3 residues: CSTEISGANVLTF. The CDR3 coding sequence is TGCAGCACCGAGATCTCTGGGGCCAACGTCCTGACTTTC.

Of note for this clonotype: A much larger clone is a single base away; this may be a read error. CDR3 bases: TGTGCCAGCATTCCGGCAGGTCCCCCCCTATTTAGGAATGAGCAGTTCTTC. It is translated as CASIPAGPPLFRNEQFF. The chain uses TRBV28 and TRBJ2-1; D unclear. Germline values: CDR1 MDHEN, CDR2 SYDVKM. Trimming removed 7 bases from V and 7 bases from J, with 26 bases in between. The CDR3 extends over 17 amino acids.

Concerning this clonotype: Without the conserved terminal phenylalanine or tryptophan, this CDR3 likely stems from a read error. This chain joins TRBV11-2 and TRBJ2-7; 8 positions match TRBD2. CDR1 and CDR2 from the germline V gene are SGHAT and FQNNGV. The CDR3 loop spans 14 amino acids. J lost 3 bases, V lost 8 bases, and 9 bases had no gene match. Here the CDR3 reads CASCMGLGGYEQYI. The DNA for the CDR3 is TGTGCCAGCTGCATGGGACTAGGAGGCTACGAGCAGTACATC.